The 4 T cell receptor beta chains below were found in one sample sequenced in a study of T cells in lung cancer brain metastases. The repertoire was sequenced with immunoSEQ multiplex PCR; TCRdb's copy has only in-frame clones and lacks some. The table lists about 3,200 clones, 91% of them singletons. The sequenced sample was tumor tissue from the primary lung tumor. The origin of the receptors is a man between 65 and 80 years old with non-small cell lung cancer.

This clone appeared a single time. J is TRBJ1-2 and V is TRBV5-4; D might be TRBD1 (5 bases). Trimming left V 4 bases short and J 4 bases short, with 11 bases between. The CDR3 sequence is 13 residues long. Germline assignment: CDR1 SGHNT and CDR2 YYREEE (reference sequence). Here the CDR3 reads CASSPQGAYGYTF. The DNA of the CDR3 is TGTGCCAGCAGCCCCCAGGGAGCCTATGGCTACACCTTC.

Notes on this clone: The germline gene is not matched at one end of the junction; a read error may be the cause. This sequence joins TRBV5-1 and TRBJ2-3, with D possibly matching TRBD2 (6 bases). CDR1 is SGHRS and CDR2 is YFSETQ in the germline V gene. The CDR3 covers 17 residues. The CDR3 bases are TGCACCAGCAGCTCGTTAGCGGCCGGAGTAGGGGTAGATACGCAGTATTTT. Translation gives CTSSSLAAGVGVDTQYF.

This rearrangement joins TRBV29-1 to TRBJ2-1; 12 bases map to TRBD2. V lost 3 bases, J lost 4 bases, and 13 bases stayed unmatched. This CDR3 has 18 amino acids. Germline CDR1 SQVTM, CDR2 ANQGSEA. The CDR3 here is CSVDFLAGGSGPYNEQFF. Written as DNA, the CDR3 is TGCAGCGTTGATTTTCTAGCGGGAGGGTCGGGACCTTACAATGAGCAGTTCTTC.

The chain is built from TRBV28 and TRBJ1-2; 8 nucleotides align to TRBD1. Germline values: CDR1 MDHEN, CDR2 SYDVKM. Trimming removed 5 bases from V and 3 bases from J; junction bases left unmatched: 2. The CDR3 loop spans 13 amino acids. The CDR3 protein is CASSETGDYGYTF. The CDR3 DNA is TGTGCCAGCAGTGAGACAGGGGACTATGGCTACACCTTC.